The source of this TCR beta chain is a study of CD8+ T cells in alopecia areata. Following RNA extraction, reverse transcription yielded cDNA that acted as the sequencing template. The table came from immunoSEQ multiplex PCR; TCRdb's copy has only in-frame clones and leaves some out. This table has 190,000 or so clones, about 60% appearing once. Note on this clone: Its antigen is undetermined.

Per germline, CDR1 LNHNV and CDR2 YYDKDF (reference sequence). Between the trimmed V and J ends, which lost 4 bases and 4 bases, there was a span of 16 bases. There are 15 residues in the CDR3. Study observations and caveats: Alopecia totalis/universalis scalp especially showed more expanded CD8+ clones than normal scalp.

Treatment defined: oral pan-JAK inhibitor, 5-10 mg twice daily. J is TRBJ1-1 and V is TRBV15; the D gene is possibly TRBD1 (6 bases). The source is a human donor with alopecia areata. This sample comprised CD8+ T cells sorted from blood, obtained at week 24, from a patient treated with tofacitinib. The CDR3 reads CATSTDRNRATEAFF. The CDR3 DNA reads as TGTGCCACCAGCACAGATAGGAACAGGGCCACTGAAGCTTTCTTT.